This entry describes one T cell receptor (beta chain). Its specificity is not known. Germline trimming cut 2 bases from V and 2 bases from J; bases unmatched to any gene: 3. CDR1 and CDR2 (germline): DFQATT, SNEGSKA (reference sequence). This CDR3 is 14 amino acids long. This sample was taken from a study of type 1 and type 2 diabetes patients. Across the study: Magnetic bead positive selection isolated CD4+ or CD8+ T cells from PBMCs.

PCR was run on genomic DNA. Multiplex PCR with 30 forward and 13 reverse primers amplified the TCR beta CDR3. TCRdb passed the multiplex PCR reads through MiXCR, listing each CDR3 protein once. Of 270,000 or so distinct CDR3 sequences in the sample, around 47% were seen once. Overall study findings and caveats: With limited T2D and control samples, some T1D-only expanded clones may not be T1D-specific.

This clonotype was sampled from a man aged 18 to 29 with type 2 diabetes. The V call is TRBV20-1, the J call TRBJ2-1, with 7 bases aligning to TRBD2. Source material: peripheral blood mononuclear cells (PBMCs). DNA for the CDR3: TGCAGTGCTAGACTAGCGGTCCCCTACAATGAGCAGTTCTTC. Translated: CSARLAVPYNEQFF.